This passage covers 21 T cell receptor beta chains from one sample sequenced in a study of shared clonotypes between healthy human individuals. As defined, naive CD8 cells were CD45RO-negative and positively selected for CCR7, with terminally differentiated effector memory CD45RA+ cells excluded. TCRdb keeps only in-frame clones here, not all; method: immunoSEQ multiplex PCR. The sample has around 2,000,000 clones; about 95% are singletons. Source material: naive CD8+ T cells sorted from blood. Source of these receptors: a young man in good health.

This chain uses TRBV2 with TRBJ2-7; possible D gene TRBD2, 6 bases. V lost 3 bases and J 4 bases, leaving 13 bases between the germline ends. Germline loops: CDR1 SNHLY, CDR2 FYNNEI. The CDR3 covers 14 residues. CDR3 DNA: TGTGCCAGCAGTGAGGGAGGAGCAATTTACGAGCAGTACTTC. Translation: CASSEGGAIYEQYF.

This chain uses TRBV7-9 with TRBJ1-3, with D hard to call. Per germline, CDR1 SEHNR and CDR2 FQNEAQ (reference sequence). Deletions cut 4 bases from V and 4 bases from J, with 14 bases between. The CDR3 loop spans 15 amino acids. CDR3 coding DNA: TGTGCCAGCAGCTCACCCCTGGCAGCCGGAAACACCATATATTTT. It specifies CASSSPLAAGNTIYF.

Remarks on this clone: At the DNA level, this CDR3 is encoded by other sequences in the same sample as well. The rearrangement joins TRBV11-2 to TRBJ1-1, with 7 bases lining up with TRBD1. CDR1 and CDR2 from the germline V gene are SGHAT and FQNNGV. The J segment lost 0 bases and the V segment lost 4 bases, leaving 2 bases of the junction unmatched. This CDR3 spans 14 amino acids. The chain's CDR3 is CASSSTGLNTEAFF. CDR3 in DNA: TGTGCCAGCAGCTCGACAGGGCTGAACACTGAAGCTTTCTTT.

The rearrangement joins TRBV5-4 to TRBJ2-7; TRBD2 agrees at 7 bases. From germline, CDR1 is SGHNT and CDR2 YYREEE (reference sequence). The CDR3 covers 15 residues. Trimming took 0 bases from V and 5 from J; bases not matched to a gene: 8. The CDR3 loop reads CASSLEAGALDEQYF. In nucleotides, the CDR3 is TGTGCCAGCAGCTTGGAGGCGGGAGCCCTGGACGAGCAGTACTTC.

The rearrangement links TRBV11-2 to TRBJ2-1; D remains unclear. The CDR3 extends over 12 amino acids. Between the trimmed V and J ends, which lost 0 bases and 12 bases, there was a span of 9 bases. Germline loops: CDR1 SGHAT, CDR2 FQNNGV. CDR3 protein: CASSLERRLQFF. The CDR3 DNA is TGTGCCAGCAGCTTAGAAAGGCGACTGCAGTTCTTC.

On this clone: Sequence at one end of the junction differs from germline and may be a read error. DNA of the CDR3: TGTGCCACCCTTCAATCAACAGGGCTCACTCTCTTT. Protein product: CATLQSTGLTLF. The rearrangement joins TRBV2 to TRBJ1-1; perhaps TRBD1 as D (6 bases). Germline CDR1 SNHLY, CDR2 FYNNEI. This CDR3 is built from 12 residues.

The chain recombines TRBV11-2 with TRBJ1-6; D unclear. Per the germline V gene, CDR1 is SGHAT and CDR2 is FQNNGV. The CDR3 has 12 residues. Trimming cost V 7 bases and J 14 bases, with 15 bases left between them. CDR3 DNA: TGTGCCAGCACCGACGAACGTTTTGCCCTCCACTTT. It yields the protein CASTDERFALHF.

The chain employs TRBV9 and TRBJ2-2, with D possibly being TRBD2 (5 bases). The CDR3 loop spans 12 amino acids. The V end lost 0 bases, the J end lost 8 bases, and 5 bases lay between the germline ends. The V gene's germline CDR1 is SGDLS and CDR2 YYNGEE. The CDR3 DNA reads as TGTGCCAGCAGCGTAGGGAGGGGGGAGCTGTTTTTT. Amino acids: CASSVGRGELFF.

In this sample, this clone turned up once. Other DNA sequences from this sample encode an identical CDR3 as well. The rearrangement links TRBV27 to TRBJ1-1; D is unclear. The CDR3 has 14 residues. Looked up from germline, CDR1 is MNHEY and CDR2 is SMNVEV (reference sequence). V was shortened by 3 bases and J by 0 bases, with 8 bases between the two germline ends. The CDR3 DNA sequence: TGTGCCAGCAGTTTGGACTCAATGAACACTGAAGCTTTCTTT. Amino acid sequence: CASSLDSMNTEAFF.

The chain combines TRBV18 with TRBJ1-1; 8 nucleotides agree with TRBD1. The CDR3 length is 15 residues. CDR1 is KGHSH and CDR2 is LQKENI in the germline V gene. V gave up 3 bases and J gave up 5 bases; unmatched junction bases: 8. In DNA form, the CDR3 reads TGTGCCAGCTCACCCCAAGACAGGGGAGAAACTGAAGCTTTCTTT. It codes for CASSPQDRGETEAFF. Filled out from reference TRBV18 and TRBJ1-1, the complete variable domain reads NAGVMQNPRHLVRRRGQEARLRCSPMKGHSHVYWYRQLPEEGLKFMVYLQKENIIDESGMPKERFSAEFPKEGPSILRIQQVVRGDSAAYFCASSPQDRGETEAFFGQGTRLTVV.

The chain recombines TRBV7-8 with TRBJ2-4; TRBD2 matches at 7 bases. This CDR3 has 18 amino acids. The V and J ends lost 4 bases and 6 bases, in that order; junction bases with no gene match: 18. CDR1 SGHVS and CDR2 FQNEAQ come from the germline V gene. CDR3 nucleotides: TGTGCCAGCAGCTCTCAAGCCGTTTCTGCGGGAGAGATAAACATTCAGTACTTC. It encodes CASSSQAVSAGEINIQYF.

The chain employs TRBV6-1 and TRBJ1-2, with D unclear. The ends were cut back, 3 bases at V and 4 bases at J, with 12 bases in the middle. The CDR3 length is 14 residues. Germline V gene sequence: CDR1 MNHNS, CDR2 SASEGT. The DNA for the CDR3 is TGTGCCAGCAGTGATACCATGCTCTCCTATGGCTACACCTTC. This encodes CASSDTMLSYGYTF.

The chain has TRBV11-2 and TRBJ2-3; 12 nucleotides match TRBD2. This CDR3 spans 17 amino acids. Per the germline V gene, CDR1 is SGHAT and CDR2 is FQNNGV. The V and J ends lost 3 bases and 3 bases, in that order; junction bases with no gene match: 7. The CDR3 region is CASSFFPSGRGTDTQYF. CDR3 nucleotides: TGTGCCAGCAGCTTTTTTCCTAGCGGGAGGGGTACAGATACGCAGTATTTT.

The V call is TRBV6-6, the J call TRBJ2-7; a possible D gene is TRBD1 (6 bases). CDR3 length: 11 residues. Trimming shortened V by 5 bases and J by 5 bases, and 7 bases separated the two germline ends. Germline lookup yields CDR1 MNHNY and CDR2 SVGAGI (reference sequence). This CDR3 reads CASSGGHEQYF. In DNA form, the CDR3 reads TGTGCCAGCAGTGGGGGCCACGAGCAGTACTTC.

The rearrangement links TRBV7-6 to TRBJ2-1; 8 nucleotides line up with TRBD2. V lost 1 base to trimming and J lost 10 bases; unmatched junction nucleotides: 6. Germline loops: CDR1 SGHVS, CDR2 FNYEAQ. The CDR3 contains 14 residues. CDR3 sequence reads: CASSLESGSGEQFF. In DNA form, the CDR3 reads TGTGCCAGCAGCTTAGAGAGCGGGAGCGGGGAGCAGTTCTTC.

The chain links TRBV9 to TRBJ1-3, with D unresolved. With 3 bases removed from V and 3 bases from J, the gap between germline ends came to 10 bases. CDR1 is SGDLS and CDR2 is YYNGEE in the germline V gene. CDR3 size: 14 residues. CDR3 coding DNA: TGTGCCAGCAGCGATGAGGGTTTTGGAAACACCATATATTTT. It yields the protein CASSDEGFGNTIYF.

This clone was observed a single time. The rearrangement links TRBV11-2 to TRBJ2-7; D possibly uses TRBD1 or TRBD2 (6 bases each). Germline CDR1 is SGHAT and CDR2 is FQNNGV. The CDR3 totals 15 residues. Between the trimmed V and J ends, which lost 0 bases and 5 bases, there was a span of 14 bases. Written as DNA, the CDR3 is TGTGCCAGCAGCTTAGATTGGGGGGCAGGCCACGAGCAGTACTTC. Amino acid sequence: CASSLDWGAGHEQYF.

This chain uses TRBV7-9 with TRBJ1-2; no firm D call. This CDR3 has 15 amino acids. V gave up 6 bases and J gave up 2 bases, with 16 bases separating them. CDR1 SEHNR and CDR2 FQNEAQ come from the germline V gene (reference sequence). The CDR3 bases are TGTGCCAGCAGGGCCTCCGAGGACCAAAACTATGGCTACACCTTC. It yields the protein CASRASEDQNYGYTF.

The chain has TRBV27 and TRBJ2-7; D is perhaps TRBD1 (5 bases). The CDR3 is made up of 15 amino acids. Looked up from germline, CDR1 is MNHEY and CDR2 is SMNVEV (reference sequence). V lost 5 bases to trimming and J lost 6 bases, with 20 bases between them. CDR3 loop: CASSPGRQLPLEQYF. The CDR3, as DNA: TGTGCCAGCAGTCCCGGAAGACAGCTCCCCCTCGAGCAGTACTTC.

The chain uses TRBV4-1 and TRBJ2-4; 8 bases line up with TRBD1. Germline CDR1 reads MGHRA; CDR2 reads YSYEKL. This CDR3 contains 14 residues. V lost 3 bases and J lost 10; bases outside the gene matches: 8. The CDR3 sequence is CASSHAAGQGIQYF. CDR3 nucleotide sequence: TGCGCCAGCAGCCATGCAGCCGGACAGGGAATTCAGTACTTC.

This clone appeared many times. Other nucleotide sequences from this sample produce the same CDR3. DNA of the CDR3: TGTGCCAGCAGCTTAGGGGTCGGGGAGCTGTTTTTT. Translated: CASSLGVGELFF. This sequence joins TRBV13 and TRBJ2-2, with D unclear. Trimming cost V 0 bases and J 7 bases, with 3 bases left between them. Germline V CDR1 and CDR2: PRHDT, FYEKMQ (reference sequence). CDR3 length equals 12 residues.